Listed below are T cell receptor beta chains from one sample, sequenced in a study of T cell responses to AZD1222 COVID-19 vaccine. Some clones are missing from TCRdb's copy, which holds only in-frame ones; the method was immunoSEQ multiplex PCR. The sample contains 90,000 to 150,000 clones, about 92% of which appear only once. This material consisted of peripheral blood, taken 28 days after the second AZD1222 dose. These TCRs come from an adult who received the AZD1222 COVID-19 vaccine. Both conserved end residues are part of each CDR3. Each record gives: clone size, V gene, J gene, D gene, CDR3 DNA, CDR3 protein. A D gene is named only where the DNA matches it firmly. Clone size is not always given. Where it is, it says once, few, many or a class for expanded clones.

-	TRBV24-1	TRBJ1-5	TRBD1	TGTGCCACCAGTGATTTGCGGGGACAGGGAGGCAATCAGCCCCAGCATTTT	CATSDLRGQGGNQPQHF
-	TRBV28	TRBJ2-7	-	TGTGCCAGCAGTTTAGGGGACTACGAGCAGTACTTC	CASSLGDYEQYF
-	TRBV19	TRBJ1-4	TRBD1	TGTGCCAGTAGTATACTCCGGGACAGGGGTGAAAAACTGTTTTTT	CASSILRDRGEKLFF
-	TRBV7-2	TRBJ2-1	-	TGTGCCAGCAGCATACGACAGGTCACTTACAATGAGCAGTTCTTC	CASSIRQVTYNEQFF
-	TRBV3-1/TRBV3-2	TRBJ2-4	-	TGTGCCAGCAGCCAAGAGGGGGCCAAAAACATTCAGTACTTC	CASSQEGAKNIQYF
-	TRBV2	TRBJ1-1	-	TGTGCCAGCAGTGGCGACGCGAACACTGAAGCTTTCTTT	CASSGDANTEAFF
-	TRBV25-1	TRBJ1-1	TRBD1	TGTGCCAGCAGTGAATGGGGACAGGAGATTTTGAGCACTGAAGCTTTCTTT	CASSEWGQEILSTEAFF
-	TRBV5-4	TRBJ2-7	TRBD1	TGTGCCAGCAGTGTAGGACAGGGTGCCTACGAGCAGTACTTC	CASSVGQGAYEQYF
-	TRBV2	TRBJ1-1	-	TGTGCCAGCACCGAGTTCGTTCGAAACACTGAAGCTTTCTTT	CASTEFVRNTEAFF
-	TRBV5-1	TRBJ2-1	TRBD1	TGCGCCAGCACTTCTCTACCGGGACAGTACAATGAGCAGTTCTTC	CASTSLPGQYNEQFF
-	TRBV27	TRBJ2-5	-	TGTGCCAGCAGTTTGCGGCGGCAGGGGGGAGAGACCCAGTACTTC	CASSLRRQGGETQYF
once	TRBV5-1	TRBJ2-1	-	TGCGCCAGCAGCCAAAGCGTCACCTACAATGAGCAGTTCTTC	CASSQSVTYNEQFF
-	TRBV2	TRBJ1-1	TRBD1	TGTGCCAGCAGGAATACAGGGGGCATTGGCACTGAAGCTTTCTTT	CASRNTGGIGTEAFF
-	TRBV5-1	TRBJ2-3	TRBD2	TGCGCCAGCAGCTCGGGACTAGCGGGAGTGATCGCAGATACGCAGTATTTT	CASSSGLAGVIADTQYF
-	TRBV19	TRBJ1-4	TRBD1	TGTGCCAGTAACCCGGGACAGGTGCCTAATGAAAAACTGTTTTTT	CASNPGQVPNEKLFF
-	TRBV4-1	TRBJ2-6	-	TGCGCCAGCAGCCAAAACAGGGACTCTGGGGCCAACGTCCTGACTTTC	CASSQNRDSGANVLTF
-	TRBV18	TRBJ1-6	-	TGTGCCAGCTCACCAGGGGTCTGGGATTCACCCCTCCACTTT	CASSPGVWDSPLHF
-	TRBV28	TRBJ2-4	-	TGTGCCAGCGGCCGGGGAGGAAAAACGAAAAACATTCAGTACTTC	CASGRGGKTKNIQYF
-	TRBV18	TRBJ1-1	-	TGTGCCAGCTCACCTATGGGGGACACTGAAGCTTTCTTT	CASSPMGDTEAFF
-	TRBV12-3/TRBV12-4	TRBJ2-1	TRBD1	TGTGCCAGCAGCCAAGGACAGGGATATGAGCAGTTCTTC	CASSQGQGYEQFF
-	TRBV4-1	TRBJ1-1	-	TGCGCCAGCAGCCGCATAGTAAGAAACACTGAAGCTTTCTTT	CASSRIVRNTEAFF
-	TRBV18	TRBJ1-6	TRBD1	TGTGCCAGCTCACAACAATCCGGGACAGCCTTAAATTCACCCCTCCACTTT	CASSQQSGTALNSPLHF
-	TRBV11-2	TRBJ2-1	TRBD2	TGTGCCAGCAGCCTCCCGCGCGGGACTAGCGGGTCTGGACCGGAGTTCTTC	CASSLPRGTSGSGPEFF
-	TRBV18	TRBJ1-4	-	TGTGCCAGCTCACCCAGACAGGCAACTAATGAAAAACTGTTTTTT	CASSPRQATNEKLFF
-	TRBV7-8	TRBJ1-5	-	TGTGCCAGCAGCCCCACAACCCAGCCCCAGCATTTT	CASSPTTQPQHF
-	TRBV6-1	TRBJ1-5	-	TGTGCCAGCAGTGAAGGGGACGGGTTCCAGCCCCAGCATTTT	CASSEGDGFQPQHF
few	TRBV24-1	TRBJ2-1	-	TGTGCCACCAGTGATTTCAATGAGCAGTTCTTC	CATSDFNEQFF
-	TRBV24-1	TRBJ2-3	-	TGTGCCACCAGTCAAAACAGGGAAGGCACAGATACGCAGTATTTT	CATSQNREGTDTQYF
once	TRBV29-1	TRBJ1-3	-	TGCAGCGTCAGACAGATCAGCTCTGGAAACACCATATATTTT	CSVRQISSGNTIYF
-	TRBV18	TRBJ1-1	-	TGTGCCAGCTCACTGGGACCTTATACTATGAACACTGAAGCTTTCTTT	CASSLGPYTMNTEAFF
-	TRBV28	TRBJ1-2	TRBD1	TGTGCCAGCCAGACAGGGATTAAGGGCTACACCTTC	CASQTGIKGYTF
-	TRBV5-4	TRBJ1-1	-	TGTGCCAGCAGCGTAACTATCGGACAGAACACTGAAGCTTTCTTT	CASSVTIGQNTEAFF
-	TRBV7-9	TRBJ1-6	-	TGTGCCAGCCATCAACCGGGGGGCAATTCACCCCTCCACTTT	CASHQPGGNSPLHF
-	TRBV7-2	TRBJ2-1	TRBD2	TGTGCCAGCAGCTCCCCAGGTCGAGGCGGGGGGCAGGCGTTCAATGAGCAGTTCTTC	CASSSPGRGGGQAFNEQFF
-	TRBV25-1	TRBJ2-7	-	TGTGCCAGCAGTGCTAATACAGGGTCCCTCCGCGAGCAGTACTTC	CASSANTGSLREQYF
-	TRBV28	TRBJ1-4	-	TGTGCCAGCACCCCAAAAAAAGGGATCCCTGAAAAACTGTTTTTT	CASTPKKGIPEKLFF
-	TRBV2	TRBJ1-1	TRBD1	TGTGCCAGCAAGGGGGCGCACACTGAAGCTTTCTTT	CASKGAHTEAFF
-	TRBV4-2	TRBJ2-5	-	TGTGCCAGCAGACCTTACCAGGGCGCTCAAGAGACCCAGTACTTC	CASRPYQGAQETQYF
-	TRBV9	TRBJ1-4	-	TGTGCCAGCAGCGTACGGGGGGATGGCGAAAAACTGTTTTTT	CASSVRGDGEKLFF
-	TRBV5-6	TRBJ2-2	-	TGTGCCAGCAGCCCTCGGTTCAGCGCCACCGGGGAGCTGTTTTTT	CASSPRFSATGELFF
-	TRBV18	TRBJ2-3	-	TGTGCCAGCTCACCACCGAGAGGAGCAGATACGCAGTATTTT	CASSPPRGADTQYF
few	TRBV12-5	TRBJ2-5	-	TGTGCTAGTGGGCTTCTAGGGGAGACCCAGTACTTC	CASGLLGETQYF
-	TRBV18	TRBJ1-3	-	TGTGCCAGCACCCGGAGAGGGGCAAGCTCTGGAAACACCATATATTTT	CASTRRGASSGNTIYF
-	TRBV28	TRBJ2-1	-	TGTGCCAGCGGGGGAAGCAATGAGCAGTTCTTC	CASGGSNEQFF
-	TRBV6-5	TRBJ1-2	TRBD1	TGTGCCAGCAGATACACAGGGACAGGGAGGGGGCATGGCTACACCTTC	CASRYTGTGRGHGYTF